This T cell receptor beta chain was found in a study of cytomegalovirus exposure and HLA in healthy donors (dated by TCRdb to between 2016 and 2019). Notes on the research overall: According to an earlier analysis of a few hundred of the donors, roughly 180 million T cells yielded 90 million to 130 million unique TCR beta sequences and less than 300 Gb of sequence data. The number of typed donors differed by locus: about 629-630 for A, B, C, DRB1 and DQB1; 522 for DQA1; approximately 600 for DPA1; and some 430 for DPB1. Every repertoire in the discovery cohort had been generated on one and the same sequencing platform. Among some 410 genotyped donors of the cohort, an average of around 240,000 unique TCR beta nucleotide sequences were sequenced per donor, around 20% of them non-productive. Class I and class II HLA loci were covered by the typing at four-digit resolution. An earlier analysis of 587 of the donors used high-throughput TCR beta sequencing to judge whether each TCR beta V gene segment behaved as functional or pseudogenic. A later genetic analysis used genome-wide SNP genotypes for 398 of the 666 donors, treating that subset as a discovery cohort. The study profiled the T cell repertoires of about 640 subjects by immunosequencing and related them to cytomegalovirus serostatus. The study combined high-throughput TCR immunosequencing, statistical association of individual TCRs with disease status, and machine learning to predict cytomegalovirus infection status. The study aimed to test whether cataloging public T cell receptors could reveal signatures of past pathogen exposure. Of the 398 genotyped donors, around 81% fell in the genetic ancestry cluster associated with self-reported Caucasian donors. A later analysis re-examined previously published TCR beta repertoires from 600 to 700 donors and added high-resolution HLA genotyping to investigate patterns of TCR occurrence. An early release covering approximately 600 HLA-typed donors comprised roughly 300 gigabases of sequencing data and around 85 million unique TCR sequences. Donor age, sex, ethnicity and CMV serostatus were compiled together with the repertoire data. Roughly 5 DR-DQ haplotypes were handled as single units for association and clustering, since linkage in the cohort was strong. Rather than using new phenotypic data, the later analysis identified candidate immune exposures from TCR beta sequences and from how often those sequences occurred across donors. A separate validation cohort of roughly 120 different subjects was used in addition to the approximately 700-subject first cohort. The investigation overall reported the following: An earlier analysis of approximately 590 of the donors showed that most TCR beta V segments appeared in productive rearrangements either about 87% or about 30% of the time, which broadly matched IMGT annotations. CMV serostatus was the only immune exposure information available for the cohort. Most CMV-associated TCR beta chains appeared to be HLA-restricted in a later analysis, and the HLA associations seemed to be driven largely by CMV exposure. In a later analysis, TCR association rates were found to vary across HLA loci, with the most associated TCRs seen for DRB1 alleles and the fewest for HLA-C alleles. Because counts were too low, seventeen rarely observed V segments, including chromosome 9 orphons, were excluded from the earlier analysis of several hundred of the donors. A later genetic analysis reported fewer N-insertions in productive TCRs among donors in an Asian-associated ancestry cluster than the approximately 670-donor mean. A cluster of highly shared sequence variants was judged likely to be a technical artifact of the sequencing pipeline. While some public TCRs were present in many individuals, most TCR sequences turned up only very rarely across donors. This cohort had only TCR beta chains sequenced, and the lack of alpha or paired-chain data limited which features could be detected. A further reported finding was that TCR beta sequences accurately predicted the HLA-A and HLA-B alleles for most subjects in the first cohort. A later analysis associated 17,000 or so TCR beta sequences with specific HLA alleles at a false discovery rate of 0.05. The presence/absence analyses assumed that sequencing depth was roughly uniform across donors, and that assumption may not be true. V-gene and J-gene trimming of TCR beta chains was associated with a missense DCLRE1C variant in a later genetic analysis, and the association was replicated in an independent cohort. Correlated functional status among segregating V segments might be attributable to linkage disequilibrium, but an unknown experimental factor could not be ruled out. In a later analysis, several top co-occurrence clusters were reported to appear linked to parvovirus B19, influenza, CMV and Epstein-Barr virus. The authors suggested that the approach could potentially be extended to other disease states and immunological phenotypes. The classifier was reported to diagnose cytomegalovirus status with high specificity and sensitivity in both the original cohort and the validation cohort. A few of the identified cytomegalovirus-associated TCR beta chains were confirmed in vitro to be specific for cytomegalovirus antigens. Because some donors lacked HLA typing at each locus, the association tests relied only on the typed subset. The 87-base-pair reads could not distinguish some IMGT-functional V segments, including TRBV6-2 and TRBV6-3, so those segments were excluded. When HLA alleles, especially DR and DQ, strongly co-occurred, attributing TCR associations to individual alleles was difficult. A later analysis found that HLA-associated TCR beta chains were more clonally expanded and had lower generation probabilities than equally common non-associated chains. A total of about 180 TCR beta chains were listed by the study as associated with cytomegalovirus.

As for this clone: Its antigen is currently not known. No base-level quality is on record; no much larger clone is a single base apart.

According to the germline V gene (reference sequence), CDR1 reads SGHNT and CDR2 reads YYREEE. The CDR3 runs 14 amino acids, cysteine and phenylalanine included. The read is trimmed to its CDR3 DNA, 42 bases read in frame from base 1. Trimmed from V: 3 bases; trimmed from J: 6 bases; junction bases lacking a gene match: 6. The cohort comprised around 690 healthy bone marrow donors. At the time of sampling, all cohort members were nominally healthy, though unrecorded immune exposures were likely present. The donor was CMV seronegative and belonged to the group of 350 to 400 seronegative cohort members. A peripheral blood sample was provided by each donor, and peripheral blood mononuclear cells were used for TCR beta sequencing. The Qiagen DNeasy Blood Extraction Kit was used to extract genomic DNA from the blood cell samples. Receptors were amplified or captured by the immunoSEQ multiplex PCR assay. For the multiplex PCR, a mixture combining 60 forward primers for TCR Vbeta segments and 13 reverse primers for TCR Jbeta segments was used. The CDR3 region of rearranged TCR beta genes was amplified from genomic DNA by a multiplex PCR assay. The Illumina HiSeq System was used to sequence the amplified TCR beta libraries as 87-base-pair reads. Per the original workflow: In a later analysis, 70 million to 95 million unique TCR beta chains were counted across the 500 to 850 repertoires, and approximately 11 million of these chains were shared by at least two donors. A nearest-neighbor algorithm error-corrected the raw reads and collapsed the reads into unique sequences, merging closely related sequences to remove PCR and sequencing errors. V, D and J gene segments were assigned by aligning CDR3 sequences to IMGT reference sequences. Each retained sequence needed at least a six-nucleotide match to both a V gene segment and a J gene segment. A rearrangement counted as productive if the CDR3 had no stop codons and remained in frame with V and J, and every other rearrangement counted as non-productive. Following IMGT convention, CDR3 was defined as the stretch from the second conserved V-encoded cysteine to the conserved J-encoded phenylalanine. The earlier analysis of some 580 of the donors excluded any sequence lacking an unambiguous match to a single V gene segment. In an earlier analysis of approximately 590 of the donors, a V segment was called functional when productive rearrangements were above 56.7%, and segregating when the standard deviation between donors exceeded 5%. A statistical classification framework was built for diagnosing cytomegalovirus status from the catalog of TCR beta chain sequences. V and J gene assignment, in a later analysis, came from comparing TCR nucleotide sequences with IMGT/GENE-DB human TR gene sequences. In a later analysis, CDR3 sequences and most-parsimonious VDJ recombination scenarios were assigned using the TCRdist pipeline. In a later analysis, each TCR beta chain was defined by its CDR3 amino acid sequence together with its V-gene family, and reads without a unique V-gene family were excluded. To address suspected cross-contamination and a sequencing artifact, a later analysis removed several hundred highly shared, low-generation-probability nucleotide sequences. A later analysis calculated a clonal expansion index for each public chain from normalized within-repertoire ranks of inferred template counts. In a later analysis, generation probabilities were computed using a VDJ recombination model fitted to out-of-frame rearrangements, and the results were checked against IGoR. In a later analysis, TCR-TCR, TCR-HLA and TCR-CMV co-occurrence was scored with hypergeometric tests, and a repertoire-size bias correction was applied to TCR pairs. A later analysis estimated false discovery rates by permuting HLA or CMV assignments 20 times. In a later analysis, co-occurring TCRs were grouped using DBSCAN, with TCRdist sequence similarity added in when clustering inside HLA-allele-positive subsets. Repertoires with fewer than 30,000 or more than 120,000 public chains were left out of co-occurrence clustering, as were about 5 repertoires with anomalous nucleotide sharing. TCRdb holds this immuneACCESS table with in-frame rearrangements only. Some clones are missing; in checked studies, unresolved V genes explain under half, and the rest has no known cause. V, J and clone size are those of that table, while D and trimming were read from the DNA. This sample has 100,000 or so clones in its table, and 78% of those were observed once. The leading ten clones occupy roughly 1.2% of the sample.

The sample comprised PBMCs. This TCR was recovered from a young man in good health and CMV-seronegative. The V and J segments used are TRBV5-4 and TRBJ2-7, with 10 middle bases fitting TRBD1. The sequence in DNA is TGTGCCAGCAGCTCAGACAGGGGGCTAGGCGAGCAGTACTTC. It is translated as CASSSDRGLGEQYF. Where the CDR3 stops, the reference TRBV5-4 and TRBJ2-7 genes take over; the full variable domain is ETGVTQSPTHLIKTRGQQVTLRCSSQSGHNTVSWYQQALGQGPQFIFQYYREEENGRGNFPPRFSGLQFPNYSSELNVNALELDDSALYLCASSSDRGLGEQYFGPGTRLTVT.